Below are 20 T cell receptor beta chains sequenced from a single sample in a study of CD8+CD57+ T cells in acquired aplastic anemia. It was genomic DNA that served as the template for profiling TCR beta VDJ and CDR3. MiXCR, run by TCRdb on the reads, gives a single entry per CDR3 protein. The sample contains roughly 86,000 distinct CDR3 sequences, 40% to 50% of which appear only once. The sequencing input was sorted CD4+, CD8+, or CD8+CD57+ T cells (not recorded which) from PBMCs. These receptors originate from a human donor in good health, serving as a control.

This clonotype was seen at least ten times. The V gene is TRBV29-1, the J gene TRBJ1-2, with unresolved D. The V end lost 7 bases, the J end lost 1 base, and 19 bases lay between the germline ends. The CDR3 totals 15 residues. Germline V gene data show CDR1 as SQVTM and CDR2 as ANQGSEA. DNA of the CDR3: TGCAGCGCCGAATGGCCGCAGGCCATTAACTATGGCTACACCTTC. Residues: CSAEWPQAINYGYTF.

The rearrangement uses TRBV20-1 and TRBJ2-7; D uncertain. The CDR3 extends over 14 amino acids. The germline gives CDR1 DFQATT, CDR2 SNEGSKA (reference sequence). V was cut by 0 bases and J by 2 bases, with 11 bases left in between. CDR3 loop: CSARDVRTTYEQYF. CDR3 bases: TGCAGTGCTAGAGATGTGAGGACCACCTACGAGCAGTACTTC.

The V gene is TRBV30, the J gene TRBJ2-7; the D gene could be TRBD1 or TRBD2 (5 bases each). The V end lost 4 bases, the J end lost 7 bases, and 14 bases lay between the germline ends. CDR1 and CDR2 from the germline V gene are GTSNPN and SVGIG (reference sequence). The CDR3 contains 12 residues. CDR3 region: CAWMGESREQYF. The CDR3 DNA sequence: TGTGCCTGGATGGGGGAATCTCGGGAGCAGTACTTC.

This chain links TRBV25-1 with TRBJ1-6; possibly TRBD1 for D (6 bases). V lost 6 bases and J 7 bases, leaving 13 bases between the germline ends. Per the germline V gene, CDR1 is MGHDK and CDR2 is SYGVNS. The CDR3 sequence is 14 residues long. CDR3 in DNA: TGTGCCAGCAGGAACGGACAGATAAATTCACCCCTCCACTTT. This gives the protein CASRNGQINSPLHF.

This clonotype was seen only a few times. The DNA of the CDR3 is TGTGCCAGCAGGGACAGGGGTGTTGGCTACACCTTC. It yields the protein CASRDRGVGYTF. This chain connects TRBV2 to TRBJ1-2; TRBD1 aligns across 9 bases. The V and J ends lost 6 bases and 7 bases, in that order; junction bases with no gene match: 3. CDR3 length equals 12 residues. Germline CDR1 is SNHLY and CDR2 is FYNNEI.

Comment on this clonotype: A much larger clone differs from this one at a single base, so this may be a read error. This sequence joins TRBV20-1 and TRBJ2-7; 9 nucleotides agree with TRBD2. J was trimmed by 9 bases and V by 0 bases; bases with no gene match: 12. The CDR3 consists of 15 residues. Germline V CDR1 and CDR2: DFQATT, SNEGSKA (reference sequence). CDR3 loop: CSARDRLAGPGGQYF. Written as DNA, the CDR3 is TGCAGTGCTAGAGATCGTCTAGCGGGGCCTGGGGGGCAGTACTTC.

As regards this clonotype: The CDR3 carries no conserved terminal phenylalanine or tryptophan, so it likely arises from a read error. The rearrangement joins TRBV19 to TRBJ1-1; no reliable D call. Trimming took off 7 bases at V and 2 bases at J, with 14 bases between the two ends. Germline-derived CDR1 and CDR2 are LNHDA and SQIVND (reference sequence). The CDR3 loop spans 14 amino acids. The CDR3 here is CASTTRMGNTEAFS. CDR3 nucleotides: TGTGCCAGTACCACCCGGATGGGCAACACTGAAGCTTTCTCT.

This clonotype has ten or more counts. The V and J genes are TRBV29-1 and TRBJ2-7; D call uncertain. V lost 2 bases and J 6 bases, leaving 11 bases between the germline ends. The CDR3 is 12 amino acids. Germline lookup yields CDR1 SQVTM and CDR2 ANQGSEA. The chain's CDR3 is CSVEIGLSEQYF. CDR3 sequence (DNA): TGCAGCGTTGAAATAGGATTGAGCGAGCAGTACTTC.

This clonotype showed up many times. This rearrangement joins TRBV29-1 to TRBJ2-2; D gene ambiguous. The CDR3 has 11 amino acids. Germline CDR1 and CDR2: SQVTM and ANQGSEA. V was cut by 4 bases and J by 3 bases, with 3 bases left in between. The CDR3 nucleotides are TGCAGCGTTGTCTACACCGGGGAGCTGTTTTTT. It is translated as CSVVYTGELFF.

The table lists this clonotype with many counts. The chain recombines TRBV10-2 with TRBJ1-5, with D perhaps matching TRBD1 (6 bases). The CDR3 is 14 residues long. Germline assignment: CDR1 WSHSY and CDR2 SAAADI. V lost 5 bases to trimming and J lost 4 bases, with 12 bases between them. CDR3 in DNA: TGCGCCAGCAGTTCCGGGACAAGAAATCAGCCCCAGCATTTT. Encoded protein: CASSSGTRNQPQHF.

This clonotype was seen at least ten times. The chain employs TRBV7-8 and TRBJ2-1, with 7 bases lining up with TRBD1. The CDR3 has 16 residues. Trimming took 7 bases from V and 3 from J; bases not matched to a gene: 12. Per the germline V gene, CDR1 is SGHVS and CDR2 is FQNEAQ. The CDR3 protein is CASTTGEGARYNEQFF. CDR3 nucleotide sequence: TGTGCCAGCACCACAGGAGAGGGGGCCCGCTACAATGAGCAGTTCTTC.

This clonotype was detected ten times or more. The chain combines TRBV4-2 with TRBJ2-7; maybe TRBD2 (6 bases). The ends were cut back, 1 base at V and 0 bases at J, with 13 bases in the middle. This CDR3 is built from 16 residues. CDR1 and CDR2 from the germline V gene are LGHNA and YNFKEQ. The CDR3 bases are TGTGCCAGCAGCCAAGCAACGGGGGACTCCTCCTACGAGCAGTACTTC. It yields the protein CASSQATGDSSYEQYF.

This clonotype was counted ten times or more. The chain employs TRBV24-1 and TRBJ1-2; the D is unclear. The germline gives CDR1 KGHDR, CDR2 SFDVKD. V dropped 5 bases and J dropped 8 bases, with 8 bases sitting between them. The length of the CDR3 is 11 residues. The CDR3 sequence: CATSGGGGYTF. Here the CDR3 DNA reads TGTGCCACCAGTGGAGGCGGCGGCTACACCTTC.

V usage is TRBV12-3 or TRBV12-4 and J usage is TRBJ2-1, with no clear D. CDR3 length: 11 amino acids. The ends were cut back, 6 bases at V and 6 bases at J, with 6 bases in the middle. In nucleotides, the CDR3 is TGTGCCAGCAGCCCTCTCAATGAGCAGTTCTTC. It is translated as CASSPLNEQFF.

This clonotype was observed many times. This chain uses TRBV24-1 with TRBJ2-7, with TRBD2 identical over 7 bases. V shed 7 bases and J 1 base; nucleotides not matched to a gene: 3. CDR1 is KGHDR, CDR2 SFDVKD, per germline. This CDR3 comprises 13 residues. Here the CDR3 reads CATRAGESYEQYF. As DNA, the CDR3 is TGTGCCACCAGGGCGGGGGAATCCTACGAGCAGTACTTC.

The chain employs TRBV9 and TRBJ1-2, with TRBD1 identical over 10 bases. CDR3 size: 15 residues. J lost 6 bases, V lost 0 bases, and 5 bases had no gene match. In germline, CDR1 is SGDLS, CDR2 YYNGEE. CDR3 loop: CASSVGLGQGNGYTF. The DNA for the CDR3 is TGTGCCAGCAGCGTAGGACTGGGACAGGGGAATGGCTACACCTTC.

The chain carries TRBV25-1 and TRBJ1-1; D perhaps matches TRBD1 (6 bases). The length of the CDR3 is 14 residues. The germline CDR1 and CDR2 sequences are MGHDK and SYGVNS. V shed 2 bases and J shed 7 bases, with 14 bases lying between them. The CDR3 spells CASSEMGANGEAFF. CDR3 bases: TGTGCCAGCAGTGAAATGGGGGCGAACGGTGAAGCTTTCTTT. Complete variable domain (other parts from reference TRBV25-1 and TRBJ1-1): EADIYQTPRYLVIGTGKKITLECSQTMGHDKMYWYQQDPGMELHLIHYSYGVNSTEKGDLSSESTVSRIRTEHFPLTLESARPSHTSQYLCASSEMGANGEAFFGQGTRLTVV.

This clonotype occurred many times. The rearrangement links TRBV10-3 to TRBJ2-1, with 8 bases lining up with TRBD2. Germline CDR1 is ENHRY and CDR2 is SYGVKD. The CDR3 consists of 14 residues. V was clipped by 10 bases and J by 0 bases; unmatched bases: 5. The DNA for the CDR3 is TGTGCCACCGGGGGGGCCGACTCCTACAATGAGCAGTTCTTC. Encoded protein: CATGGADSYNEQFF.

The CDR3 nucleotides read TGCAGCGTTGAGAGGGACACAGATACGCAGTATTTT. Amino acid sequence: CSVERDTDTQYF. The gene calls are TRBV29-1 and TRBJ2-3; a possible D gene is TRBD2 (5 bases). Per germline, CDR1 SQVTM and CDR2 ANQGSEA. There are 12 residues in the CDR3. Trimming pared 3 bases from V and 2 bases from J, leaving 6 bases between.

Many counts were recorded for this clonotype. This chain joins TRBV19 and TRBJ2-7, with a tentative D call TRBD2 (6 bases). The CDR3 runs 14 residues. Between the trimmed V and J ends, which lost 5 bases and 4 bases, there was a span of 15 bases. In germline, CDR1 is LNHDA, CDR2 SQIVND (reference sequence). In DNA, the CDR3 is TGTGCCAGTAGTGGGGGACTGGGTGAATACGAGCAGTACTTC. It translates to CASSGGLGEYEQYF.